Listed here are 7 T cell receptor beta chains from one sample, sequenced in a study of cytomegalovirus exposure and HLA in healthy donors. PCR primers comprised 60 Vbeta and 13 Jbeta primers. Generated by immunoSEQ multiplex PCR, the TCRdb table keeps only in-frame clones and is missing some. Recorded here are 90,000 to 130,000 clones; the top ten clones represent 3.7%. The sample consisted of PBMCs. The receptors derive from a man between 25 and 39 years old in good health and CMV-seronegative.

The chain couples TRBV29-1 to TRBJ1-1, with D tentatively TRBD1 (6 bases). Between the trimmed V and J ends, which lost 3 bases and 5 bases, there was a span of 13 bases. Germline CDR1 reads SQVTM; CDR2 reads ANQGSEA. The CDR3 extends over 13 amino acids. CDR3 coding DNA: TGCAGCGTTGAGCACAGGGAGGGGACTGAAGCTTTCTTT. Translating gives CSVEHREGTEAFF.

The chain uses TRBV18 and TRBJ1-4, with D tentatively TRBD1 (5 bases). The CDR3 extends over 14 amino acids. Germline-derived CDR1 and CDR2 are KGHSH and LQKENI. V was shortened by 3 bases and J by 4 bases, with 9 bases between the two germline ends. The CDR3 sequence is CASSPRTNNEKLFF. The DNA of the CDR3 is TGTGCCAGCTCACCTCGGACAAATAATGAAAAACTGTTTTTT.

J is TRBJ1-3 and V is TRBV7-9, with D hard to call. Germline V gene sequence: CDR1 SEHNR, CDR2 FQNEAQ (reference sequence). Trimming cost V 5 bases and J 0 bases, with 14 bases left between them. CDR3 length: 16 residues. The CDR3 loop reads CASSPPFLSSGNTIYF. The CDR3 DNA is TGTGCCAGCAGCCCCCCCTTTTTGAGCTCTGGAAACACCATATATTTT.

This sequence joins TRBV30 and TRBJ1-1, with D perhaps TRBD1 (6 bases). The V end was cut by 0 bases, the J end by 3 bases, with 8 bases between. Per germline, CDR1 GTSNPN and CDR2 SVGIG (reference sequence). This CDR3 comprises 13 residues. The CDR3: CAWSVNRDTEAFF. The CDR3 DNA reads TGTGCCTGGAGTGTGAACAGGGACACTGAAGCTTTCTTT.

The chain carries TRBV10-3 and TRBJ1-5, with unresolved D. Germline values: CDR1 ENHRY, CDR2 SYGVKD. Trimming removed 0 bases from V and 7 bases from J, with 7 bases in between. CDR3 length: 13 residues. CDR3 region: CAISESPVQPQHF. The CDR3 bases are TGTGCCATCAGTGAGTCCCCAGTACAGCCCCAGCATTTT.

The chain is built from TRBV7-9 and TRBJ1-1; 8 bases fit TRBD1. Germline-derived CDR1 and CDR2 are SEHNR and FQNEAQ (reference sequence). The CDR3 totals 14 residues. The J segment lost 4 bases and the V segment lost 5 bases, leaving 6 bases of the junction unmatched. In nucleotides, the CDR3 is TGTGCCAGCAGCCCTCAGGGGGCGGGCACTGAAGCTTTCTTT. Translating it yields CASSPQGAGTEAFF. Complete variable domain (other parts from reference TRBV7-9 and TRBJ1-1): DTGVSQNPRHKITKRGQNVTFRCDPISEHNRLYWYRQTLGQGPEFLTYFQNEAQLEKSRLLSDRFSAERPKGSFSTLEIQRTEQGDSAMYLCASSPQGAGTEAFFGQGTRLTVV.

The V gene is TRBV7-6, the J gene TRBJ2-2; D perhaps matches TRBD1 (6 bases). Germline V gives CDR1 SGHVS, CDR2 FNYEAQ. There are 15 residues in the CDR3. Trimming took 5 bases from V and 4 from J, leaving 14 bases between them. The CDR3 spells CASSPFRGSTGELFF. The CDR3, as DNA: TGTGCCAGCAGCCCATTCAGGGGAAGCACCGGGGAGCTGTTTTTT.